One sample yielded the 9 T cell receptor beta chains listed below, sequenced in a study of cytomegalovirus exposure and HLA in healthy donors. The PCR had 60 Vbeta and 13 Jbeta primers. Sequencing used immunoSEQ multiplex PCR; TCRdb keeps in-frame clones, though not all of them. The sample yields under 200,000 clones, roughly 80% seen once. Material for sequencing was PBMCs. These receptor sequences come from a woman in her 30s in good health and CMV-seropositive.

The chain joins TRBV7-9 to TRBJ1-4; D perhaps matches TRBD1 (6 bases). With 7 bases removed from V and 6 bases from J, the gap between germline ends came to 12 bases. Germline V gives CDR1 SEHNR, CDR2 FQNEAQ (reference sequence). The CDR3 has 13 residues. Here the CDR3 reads CASMDRSYEKLFF. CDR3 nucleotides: TGTGCCAGCATGGACAGAAGTTATGAAAAACTGTTTTTT.

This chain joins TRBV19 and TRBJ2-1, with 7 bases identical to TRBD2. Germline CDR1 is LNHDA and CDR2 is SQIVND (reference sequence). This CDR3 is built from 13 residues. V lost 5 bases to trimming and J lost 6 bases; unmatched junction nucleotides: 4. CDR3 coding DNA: TGTGCCAGTAGTCTTTCGGGAGGCAATGAGCAGTTCTTC. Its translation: CASSLSGGNEQFF.

CDR3 in DNA: TGTGCCAGCAGTTTATCGGCGGGGACCCCCTACAATGAGCAGTTCTTC. As protein: CASSLSAGTPYNEQFF. This sequence joins TRBV27 and TRBJ2-1, with D possibly TRBD2 on 6 matching bases. The V end lost 0 bases, the J end lost 2 bases, and 11 bases lay between the germline ends. Per germline, CDR1 MNHEY and CDR2 SMNVEV (reference sequence). This CDR3 region has 16 residues.

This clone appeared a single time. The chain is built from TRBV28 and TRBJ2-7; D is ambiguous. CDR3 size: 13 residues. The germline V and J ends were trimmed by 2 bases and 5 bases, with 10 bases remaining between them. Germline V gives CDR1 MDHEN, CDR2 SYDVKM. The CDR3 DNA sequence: TGTGCCAGCAGTTTACCCGCCCCGGACGAGCAGTACTTC. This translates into CASSLPAPDEQYF.

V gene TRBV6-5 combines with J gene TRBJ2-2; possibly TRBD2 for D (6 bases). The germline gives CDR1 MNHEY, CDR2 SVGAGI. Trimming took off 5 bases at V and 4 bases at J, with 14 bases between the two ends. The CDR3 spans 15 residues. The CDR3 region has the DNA TGTGCCAGCAGTCAGGCTCTCGGGGGCACCGGGGAGCTGTTTTTT. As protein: CASSQALGGTGELFF.

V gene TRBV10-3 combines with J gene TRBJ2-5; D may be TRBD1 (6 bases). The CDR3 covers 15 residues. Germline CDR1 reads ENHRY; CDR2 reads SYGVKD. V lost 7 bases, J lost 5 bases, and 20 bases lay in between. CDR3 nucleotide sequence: TGTGCCATCAAGGGGGACGGCAGGGCGATGGAGACCCAGTACTTC. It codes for CAIKGDGRAMETQYF.

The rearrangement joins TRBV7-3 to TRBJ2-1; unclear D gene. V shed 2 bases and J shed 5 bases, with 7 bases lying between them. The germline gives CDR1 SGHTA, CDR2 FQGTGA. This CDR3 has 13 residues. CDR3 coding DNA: TGTGCCAGCAGCTTAGACATTAACAATGAGCAGTTCTTC. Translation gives CASSLDINNEQFF.

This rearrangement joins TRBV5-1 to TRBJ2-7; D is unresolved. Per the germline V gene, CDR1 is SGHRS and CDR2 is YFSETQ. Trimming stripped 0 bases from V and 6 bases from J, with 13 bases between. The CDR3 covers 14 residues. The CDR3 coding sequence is TGCGCCAGCAGCTTGGTGGTCGCAGGCTTCGAGCAGTACTTC. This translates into CASSLVVAGFEQYF.

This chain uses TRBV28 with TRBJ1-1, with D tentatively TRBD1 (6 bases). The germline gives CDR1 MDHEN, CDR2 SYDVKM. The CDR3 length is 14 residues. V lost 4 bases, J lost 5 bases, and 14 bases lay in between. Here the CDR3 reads CASSWGGAGTEAFF. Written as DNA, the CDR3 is TGTGCCAGCAGTTGGGGGGGCGCGGGTACTGAAGCTTTCTTT.